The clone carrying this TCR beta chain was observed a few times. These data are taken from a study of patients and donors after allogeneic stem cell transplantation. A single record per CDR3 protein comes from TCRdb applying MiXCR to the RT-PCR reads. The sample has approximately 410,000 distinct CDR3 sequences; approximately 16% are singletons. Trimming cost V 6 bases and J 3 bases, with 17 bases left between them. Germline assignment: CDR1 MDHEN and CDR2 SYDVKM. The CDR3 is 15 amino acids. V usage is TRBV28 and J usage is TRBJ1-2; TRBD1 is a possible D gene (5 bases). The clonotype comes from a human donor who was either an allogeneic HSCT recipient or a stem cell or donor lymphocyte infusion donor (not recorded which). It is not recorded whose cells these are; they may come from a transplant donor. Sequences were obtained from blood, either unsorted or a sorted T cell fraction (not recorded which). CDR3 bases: TGTGCCAGCAGCGCGGGGGGACTAGCGGACTATGGCTACACCTTC. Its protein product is CASSAGGLADYGYTF.